Presented here are 15 T cell receptor beta chains from one specimen sequenced in a study of blood T cell repertoires in COVID-19. Method: immunoSEQ multiplex PCR; TCRdb's copy keeps in-frame clones and lacks some. This table has 150,000 to 200,000 clones, roughly 82% appearing once. The material sequenced was PBMCs or T cells enriched from blood (not recorded which). The receptors derive from a woman younger than 45 who had recovered from COVID-19.

The V and J genes are TRBV6-7 and TRBJ2-6, with a possible D match to TRBD1 (5 bases). TRBV6-7 is placed among ORFs of uncertain function. CDR3 length equals 18 residues. V was shortened by 7 bases and J by 2 bases, with 21 bases between the two germline ends. In DNA form, the CDR3 reads TGTGCCAGCACCCGGACATCCTTGGGCCGTCCTGGGGCCAACGTCCTGACTTTC. The encoded protein is CASTRTSLGRPGANVLTF.

V gene TRBV3-1 (or the pseudogene TRBV3-2) combines with J gene TRBJ2-7, with 8 bases aligning to TRBD2. This CDR3 has 14 amino acids. Germline loops: CDR1 LGHDT, CDR2 YNNKEL (reference sequence). The V gene end was trimmed by 1 base and the J gene end by 5 bases; junction bases not matched to a gene: 4. This CDR3 is CASSQGLAGHEQYF. Written as DNA, the CDR3 is TGTGCCAGCAGCCAAGGATTAGCGGGACACGAGCAGTACTTC.

The rearrangement links TRBV12-3 or TRBV12-4 to TRBJ1-5; 9 bases map to TRBD1. The CDR3 sequence is 13 residues long. Trimming removed 7 bases from V and 6 bases from J; junction bases left unmatched: 4. This chain's CDR3 is CASNTDRGQPQHF. In nucleotides, the CDR3 is TGTGCCAGCAACACGGACAGGGGTCAGCCCCAGCATTTT.

The chain has TRBV14 and TRBJ2-7; D might be TRBD2 (6 bases). Trimming took 3 bases from V and 3 from J, leaving 15 bases between them. CDR3 length: 15 residues. Germline CDR1 and CDR2: SGHDN and FVKESK. CDR3: CASSHGTEIYYEQYF. DNA for the CDR3: TGTGCCAGCAGCCACGGGACTGAAATATACTACGAGCAGTACTTC.

The V call is TRBV4-1, the J call TRBJ1-6; the match to TRBD1 covers 7 bases. Germline V gene lookup returns CDR1 MGHRA and CDR2 YSYEKL. V was pared by 2 bases and J by 4 bases, with 5 bases of the junction left unmatched. The CDR3 has 16 amino acids. The CDR3: CASSQSRGDYNSPLHF. The CDR3 region has the DNA TGCGCCAGCAGCCAATCCAGGGGGGATTATAATTCACCCCTCCACTTT.

J is TRBJ2-7 and V is TRBV13, with 7 bases matching TRBD2. Germline V CDR1 and CDR2: PRHDT, FYEKMQ (reference sequence). V dropped 5 bases and J dropped 4; count of bases not matched to a gene: 8. The CDR3 contains 14 residues. Written as DNA, the CDR3 is TGTGCCAGCAGCGAGCTAGCGGAAACGTACGAGCAGTACTTC. Protein: CASSELAETYEQYF.

The chain links TRBV10-3 to TRBJ1-6; 7 bases map to TRBD1. V shed 2 bases, J shed 8 bases, and the junction held 9 bases outside the gene matches. Per germline, CDR1 ENHRY and CDR2 SYGVKD. CDR3 length: 16 amino acids. CDR3 amino acids: CAISEGKGTADSPLHF. As DNA, the CDR3 is TGTGCCATCAGTGAGGGGAAAGGGACAGCCGATTCACCCCTCCACTTT.

This chain connects TRBV19 to TRBJ1-5; no clear D gene. Germline CDR1 is LNHDA and CDR2 is SQIVND (reference sequence). The CDR3 contains 13 residues. Trimming took 5 bases from V and 6 from J, leaving 11 bases between them. CDR3 sequence: CASSPRSGQPQHF. DNA for the CDR3: TGTGCCAGTAGTCCACGGAGTGGTCAGCCCCAGCATTTT.

This clone showed up just a few times. The rearrangement links TRBV11-2 to TRBJ2-5; a possible D gene is TRBD2 (6 bases). Trimming shortened V by 5 bases and J by 2 bases, and 21 bases separated the two germline ends. Germline lookup yields CDR1 SGHAT and CDR2 FQNNGV. This CDR3 is built from 17 residues. The CDR3 loop reads CASSAYRFSGGQETQYF. The CDR3 DNA sequence: TGTGCCAGCAGCGCCTACAGGTTTTCCGGGGGACAAGAGACCCAGTACTTC. Together with reference TRBV11-2 and TRBJ2-5, the CDR3 gives the full variable domain: EAGVAQSPRYKIIEKRQSVAFWCNPISGHATLYWYQQILGQGPKLLIQFQNNGVVDDSQLPKDRFSAERLKGVDSTLKIQPAKLEDSAVYLCASSAYRFSGGQETQYFGPGTRLLVL.

This clone has a single count. The gene calls are TRBV15 and TRBJ1-4, with D possibly matching TRBD1 (5 bases). From germline, CDR1 is LNHNV and CDR2 YYDKDF (reference sequence). V lost 3 bases, J lost 5 bases, and 10 bases lay in between. The CDR3 runs to 14 residues. CDR3 coding DNA: TGTGCCACCAGCAGGGACAAGGGAAATGAAAAACTGTTTTTT. Its protein is CATSRDKGNEKLFF.

This clone was counted a single time. The V and J genes are TRBV25-1 and TRBJ1-1, with 10 nucleotides matching TRBD1. Germline values: CDR1 MGHDK, CDR2 SYGVNS. V lost 1 base to trimming and J lost 7 bases; unmatched junction nucleotides: 6. The length of the CDR3 is 15 residues. The CDR3 DNA reads TGTGCCAGCAGTGAATCAAGACAGGGGGCGGATGAAGCTTTCTTT. This encodes CASSESRQGADEAFF.

The rearrangement uses TRBV24-1 and TRBJ2-1; D gene ambiguous. This CDR3 is built from 13 residues. The germline V and J ends were trimmed by 1 base and 9 bases, with 9 bases remaining between them. Germline CDR1 and CDR2: KGHDR and SFDVKD. The CDR3 sequence: CATSDFDFGEQFF. DNA for the CDR3: TGTGCCACCAGTGATTTCGACTTCGGTGAGCAGTTCTTC.

The gene calls are TRBV6-5 and TRBJ1-2; 8 nucleotides align to TRBD1. The germline V gene encodes CDR1 MNHEY and CDR2 SVGAGI. V was clipped by 1 base and J by 2 bases; unmatched bases: 6. The CDR3 sequence is 16 residues long. CDR3 in DNA: TGTGCCAGCAGTTACTTCTCAGGGGGCTCGAACTATGGCTACACCTTC. It is translated as CASSYFSGGSNYGYTF.

The chain employs TRBV29-1 and TRBJ2-2; 12 bases fit TRBD2. J gave up 1 base and V 7 bases, and 4 bases lay outside the gene matches. The CDR3 has 15 amino acids. Germline-derived CDR1 and CDR2 are SQVTM and ANQGSEA. In DNA form, the CDR3 reads TGCAGCGCCGCGACTAGCGGGGGGAACACCGGGGAGCTGTTTTTT. It is translated as CSAATSGGNTGELFF.

This chain connects TRBV25-1 to TRBJ2-3; D possibly corresponds to TRBD2 (6 bases). This CDR3 comprises 14 residues. CDR1 and CDR2 from the germline V gene are MGHDK and SYGVNS. The V end lost 11 bases, the J end lost 1 base, and 16 bases lay between the germline ends. The CDR3 loop is CAASRGIGTDTQYF. The CDR3 nucleotides are TGTGCCGCCTCCCGCGGGATAGGCACAGATACGCAGTATTTT. Looking up the rest from reference TRBV25-1 and TRBJ2-3 gives the full variable domain: EADIYQTPRYLVIGTGKKITLECSQTMGHDKMYWYQQDPGMELHLIHYSYGVNSTEKGDLSSESTVSRIRTEHFPLTLESARPSHTSQYLCAASRGIGTDTQYFGPGTRLTVL.